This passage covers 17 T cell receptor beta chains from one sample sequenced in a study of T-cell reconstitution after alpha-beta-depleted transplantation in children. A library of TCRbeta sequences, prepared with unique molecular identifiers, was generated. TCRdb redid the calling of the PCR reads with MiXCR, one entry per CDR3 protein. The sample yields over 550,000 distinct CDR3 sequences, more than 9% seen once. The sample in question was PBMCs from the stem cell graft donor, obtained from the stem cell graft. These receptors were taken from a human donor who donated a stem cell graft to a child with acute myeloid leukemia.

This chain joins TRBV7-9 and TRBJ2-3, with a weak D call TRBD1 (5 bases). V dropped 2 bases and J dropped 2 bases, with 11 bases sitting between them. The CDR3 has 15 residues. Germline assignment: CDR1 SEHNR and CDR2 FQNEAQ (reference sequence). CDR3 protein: CASSLPTDNTDTQYF. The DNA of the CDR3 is TGTGCCAGCAGCTTACCCACGGACAACACAGATACGCAGTATTTT.

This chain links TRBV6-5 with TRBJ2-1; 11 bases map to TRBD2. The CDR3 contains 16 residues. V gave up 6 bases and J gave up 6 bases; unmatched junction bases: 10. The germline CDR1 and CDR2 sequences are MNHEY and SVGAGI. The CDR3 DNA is TGTGCCAGCAGCCGTACTACTAGCGGGAGTCCCAATGAGCAGTTCTTC. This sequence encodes CASSRTTSGSPNEQFF.

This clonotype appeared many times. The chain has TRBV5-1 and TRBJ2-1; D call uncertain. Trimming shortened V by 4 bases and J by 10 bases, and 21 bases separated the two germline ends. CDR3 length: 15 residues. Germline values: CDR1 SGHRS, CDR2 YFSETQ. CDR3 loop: CASSDPLRAGSEQFF. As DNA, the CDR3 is TGCGCCAGCAGCGACCCCCTTAGGGCCGGATCGGAGCAGTTCTTC.

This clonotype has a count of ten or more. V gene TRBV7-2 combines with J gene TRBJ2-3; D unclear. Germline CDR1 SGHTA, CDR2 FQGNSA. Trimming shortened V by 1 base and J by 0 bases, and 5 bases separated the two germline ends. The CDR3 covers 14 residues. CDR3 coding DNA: TGTGCCAGCAGCTTAGACAGAAGCACAGATACGCAGTATTTT. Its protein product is CASSLDRSTDTQYF.

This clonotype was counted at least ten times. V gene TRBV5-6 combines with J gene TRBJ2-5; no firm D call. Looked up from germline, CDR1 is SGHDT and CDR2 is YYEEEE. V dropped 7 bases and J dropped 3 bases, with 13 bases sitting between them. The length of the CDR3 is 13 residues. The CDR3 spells CASRKTVKETQYF. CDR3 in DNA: TGTGCCAGCCGGAAAACAGTGAAAGAGACCCAGTACTTC.

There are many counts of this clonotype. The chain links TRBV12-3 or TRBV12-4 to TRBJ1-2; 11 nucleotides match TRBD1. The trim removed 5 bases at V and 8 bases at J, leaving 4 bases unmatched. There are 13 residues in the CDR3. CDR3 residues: CASSNRDRGGYTF. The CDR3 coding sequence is TGTGCCAGCAGTAACCGGGACAGGGGGGGCTACACCTTC.

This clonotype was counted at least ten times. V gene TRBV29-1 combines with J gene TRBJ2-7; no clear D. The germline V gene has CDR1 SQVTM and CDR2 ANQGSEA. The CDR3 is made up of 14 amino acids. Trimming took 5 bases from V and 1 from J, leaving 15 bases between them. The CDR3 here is CSVYDRSASYEQYF. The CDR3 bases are TGCAGCGTTTACGACCGCAGCGCTTCCTACGAGCAGTACTTC.

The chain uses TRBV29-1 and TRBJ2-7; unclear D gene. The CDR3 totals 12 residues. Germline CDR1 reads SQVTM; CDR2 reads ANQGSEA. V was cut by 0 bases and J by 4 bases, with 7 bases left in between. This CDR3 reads CSVEEEPYEQYF. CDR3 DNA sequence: TGCAGCGTTGAAGAGGAACCTTACGAGCAGTACTTC.

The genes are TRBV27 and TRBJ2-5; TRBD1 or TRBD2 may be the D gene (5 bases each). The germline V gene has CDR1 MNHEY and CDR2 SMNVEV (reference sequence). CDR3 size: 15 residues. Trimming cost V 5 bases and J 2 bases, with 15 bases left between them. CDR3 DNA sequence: TGTGCCAGCAGTCGAACCGGGACGCAGCAAGAGACCCAGTACTTC. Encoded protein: CASSRTGTQQETQYF.

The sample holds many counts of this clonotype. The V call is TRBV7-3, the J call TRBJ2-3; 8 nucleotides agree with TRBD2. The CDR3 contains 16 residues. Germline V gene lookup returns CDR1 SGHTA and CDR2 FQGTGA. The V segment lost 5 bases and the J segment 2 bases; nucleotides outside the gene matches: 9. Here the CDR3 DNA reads TGTGCCAGCAGCCAAGGGGCGGGAGGACCCACAGATACGCAGTATTTT. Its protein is CASSQGAGGPTDTQYF.

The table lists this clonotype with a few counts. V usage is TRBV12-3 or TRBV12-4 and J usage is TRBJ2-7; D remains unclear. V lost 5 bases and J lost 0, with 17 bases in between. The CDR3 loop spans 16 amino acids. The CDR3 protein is CASSPGPRGNSYEQYF. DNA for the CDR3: TGTGCCAGCAGTCCCGGCCCCCGCGGCAACTCCTACGAGCAGTACTTC.

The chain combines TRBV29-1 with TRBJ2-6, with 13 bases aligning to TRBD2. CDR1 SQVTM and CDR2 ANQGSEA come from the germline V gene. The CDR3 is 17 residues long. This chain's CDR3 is CRPAGLAGEGGANVLTF. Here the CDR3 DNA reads TGCAGGCCGGCCGGACTAGCGGGAGAAGGCGGGGCCAACGTCCTGACTTTC.

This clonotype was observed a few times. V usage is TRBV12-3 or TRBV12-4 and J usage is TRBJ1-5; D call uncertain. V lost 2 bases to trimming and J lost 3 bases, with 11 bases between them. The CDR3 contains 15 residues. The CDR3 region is CASSLIQSANQPQHF. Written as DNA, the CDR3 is TGTGCCAGCAGTTTAATCCAGAGCGCCAATCAGCCCCAGCATTTT.

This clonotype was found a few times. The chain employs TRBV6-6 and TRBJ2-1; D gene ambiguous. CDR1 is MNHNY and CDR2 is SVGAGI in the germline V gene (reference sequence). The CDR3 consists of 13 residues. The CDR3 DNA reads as TGTGCGACGACCGGGCTAGCCTACAATGAGCAGTTCTTC. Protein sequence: CATTGLAYNEQFF.

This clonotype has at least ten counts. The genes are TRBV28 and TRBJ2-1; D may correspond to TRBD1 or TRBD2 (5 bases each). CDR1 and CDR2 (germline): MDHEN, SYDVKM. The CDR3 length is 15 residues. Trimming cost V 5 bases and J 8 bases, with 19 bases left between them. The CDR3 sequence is CASSPSGQVGDEQFF. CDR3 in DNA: TGTGCCAGCAGTCCCTCGGGGCAGGTAGGCGATGAGCAGTTCTTC.

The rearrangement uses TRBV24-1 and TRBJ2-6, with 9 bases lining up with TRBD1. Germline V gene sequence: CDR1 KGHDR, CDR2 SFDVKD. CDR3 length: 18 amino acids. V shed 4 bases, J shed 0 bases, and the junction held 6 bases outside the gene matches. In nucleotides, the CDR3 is TGTGCCACCAGTGACCCTGGACAGGGGCGCTCTGGGGCCAACGTCCTGACTTTC. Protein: CATSDPGQGRSGANVLTF.

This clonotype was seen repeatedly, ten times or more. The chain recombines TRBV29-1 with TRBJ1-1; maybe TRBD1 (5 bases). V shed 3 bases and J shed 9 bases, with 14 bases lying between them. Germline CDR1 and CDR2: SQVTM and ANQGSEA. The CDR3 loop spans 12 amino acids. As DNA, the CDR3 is TGCAGCGTTGACAGGGACGGTACCCAAGCTTTCTTT. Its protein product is CSVDRDGTQAFF.